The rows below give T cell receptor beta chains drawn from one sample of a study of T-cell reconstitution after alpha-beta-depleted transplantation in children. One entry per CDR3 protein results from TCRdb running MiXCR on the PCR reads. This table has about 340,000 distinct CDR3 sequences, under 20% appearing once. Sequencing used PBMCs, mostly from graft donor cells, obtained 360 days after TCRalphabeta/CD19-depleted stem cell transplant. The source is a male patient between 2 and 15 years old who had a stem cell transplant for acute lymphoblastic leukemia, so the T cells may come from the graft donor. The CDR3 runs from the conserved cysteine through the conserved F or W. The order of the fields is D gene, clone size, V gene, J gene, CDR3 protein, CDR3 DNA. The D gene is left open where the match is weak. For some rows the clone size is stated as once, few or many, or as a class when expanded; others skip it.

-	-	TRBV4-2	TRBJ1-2	CASSGTTYGYTF	TGTGCCAGCTCCGGGACAACATATGGCTACACCTTC
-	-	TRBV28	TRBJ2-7	CASSSLSYREPRYEQYF	TGTGCCAGCAGCTCTCTGAGCTACCGGGAGCCAAGATACGAGCAGTACTTC
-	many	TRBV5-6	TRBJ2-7	CASSRSRVYYEQYF	TGTGCCAGCAGCCGGTCCAGGGTGTACTACGAGCAGTACTTC
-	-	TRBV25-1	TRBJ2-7	CASSETVTVINEQYF	TGTGCCAGCAGTGAGACGGTGACAGTCATCAACGAGCAGTACTTC
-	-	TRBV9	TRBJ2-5	CASSAGDTLMGETQYF	TGTGCCAGCAGCGCCGGGGACACCTTGATGGGCGAGACCCAGTACTTC
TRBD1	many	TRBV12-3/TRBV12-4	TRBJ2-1	CASSPGTGGYNEQFF	TGTGCCAGCAGTCCCGGGACAGGGGGCTACAATGAGCAGTTCTTC
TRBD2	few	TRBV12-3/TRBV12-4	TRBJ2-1	CASSFGLAGDEQFF	TGTGCCAGCAGTTTCGGGCTAGCGGGAGATGAGCAGTTCTTC
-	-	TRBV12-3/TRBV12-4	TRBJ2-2	CASSYKTTGELFF	TGTGCCAGCAGCTACAAAACTACCGGGGAGCTGTTTTTT
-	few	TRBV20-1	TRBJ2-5	CSARILVAETQYF	TGCAGTGCTAGGATATTGGTTGCAGAGACCCAGTACTTC
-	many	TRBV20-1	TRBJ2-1	CSARHPVSSYNEQFF	TGCAGTGCTAGACACCCGGTTAGCTCCTACAATGAGCAGTTCTTC
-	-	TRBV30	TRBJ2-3	CAWSIGGITDTQYF	TGTGCCTGGAGTATCGGCGGGATTACAGATACGCAGTATTTT
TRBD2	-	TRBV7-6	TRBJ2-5	CASSLGLAGDFWGTETQYF	TGTGCCAGCAGCTTAGGACTAGCGGGAGATTTTTGGGGTACGGAGACCCAGTACTTC
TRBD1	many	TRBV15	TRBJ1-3	CATSRETGVGNTIYF	TGTGCCACCAGCAGGGAGACAGGGGTCGGAAACACCATATATTTT
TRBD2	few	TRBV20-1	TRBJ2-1	CSARSPRTSGNNEQFF	TGCAGTGCTAGGTCTCCGCGGACTAGCGGGAACAATGAGCAGTTCTTC
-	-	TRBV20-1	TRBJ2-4	CSARPQEKLAKNIQYF	TGCAGTGCTAGACCACAGGAAAAACTAGCCAAAAACATTCAGTACTTC
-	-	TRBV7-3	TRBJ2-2	CASSIQSGELFF	TGTGCCAGCAGCATACAGAGCGGGGAGCTGTTTTTT
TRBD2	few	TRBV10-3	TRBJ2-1	CAISLSAGGPNYEQFF	TGTGCCATAAGCCTCTCGGCGGGAGGGCCTAATTATGAGCAGTTCTTC
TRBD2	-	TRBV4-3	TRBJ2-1	CASSPTGLAGGVQFF	TGCGCCAGCAGCCCTACGGGACTAGCGGGAGGTGTGCAGTTCTTC
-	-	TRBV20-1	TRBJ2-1	CSARDPGTASYNEQFF	TGCAGTGCTAGAGATCCCGGGACGGCCTCCTACAATGAGCAGTTCTTC
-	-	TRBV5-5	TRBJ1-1	CASSLAVQGTEAFF	TGTGCCAGCAGCTTAGCAGTTCAGGGCACTGAAGCTTTCTTT
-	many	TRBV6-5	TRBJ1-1	CASKKEGTEAFF	TGTGCCAGCAAAAAGGAGGGAACTGAAGCTTTCTTT
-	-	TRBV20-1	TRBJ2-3	CSARLGSDTQYF	TGCAGTGCTAGGTTGGGGAGTGATACGCAGTATTTT
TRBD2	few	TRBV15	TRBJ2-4	CATSREVLAGEAKNIQYF	TGTGCCACCAGCAGAGAGGTACTAGCGGGAGAAGCCAAAAACATTCAGTACTTC
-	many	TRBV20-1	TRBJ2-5	CSARGQRETQYF	TGCAGTGCTAGAGGCCAGCGGGAGACCCAGTACTTC
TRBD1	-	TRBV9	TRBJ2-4	CASSDQTGGFGKNIQYF	TGTGCCAGCAGCGACCAGACAGGGGGCTTTGGCAAAAACATTCAGTACTTC
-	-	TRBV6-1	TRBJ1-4	CASLPLPGIEKLFF	TGTGCCAGCCTCCCCCTGCCAGGCATCGAAAAACTGTTTTTT
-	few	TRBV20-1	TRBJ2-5	CSVRGRVQETQYF	TGCAGTGTTAGGGGGAGGGTTCAAGAGACCCAGTACTTC
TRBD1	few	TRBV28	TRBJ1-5	CASSPGTGVFNQPQHF	TGTGCCAGCAGTCCCGGGACAGGGGTGTTCAATCAGCCCCAGCATTTT
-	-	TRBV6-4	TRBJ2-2	CASSKQGLQNTGELFF	TGTGCCAGCAGTAAACAGGGTCTACAGAACACCGGGGAGCTGTTTTTT
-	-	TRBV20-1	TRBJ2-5	CSAPDSFQETQYF	TGCAGTGCTCCGGACAGTTTCCAAGAGACCCAGTACTTC
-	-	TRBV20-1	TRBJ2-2	CSAWWNTGELFF	TGCAGTGCTTGGTGGAACACCGGGGAGCTGTTTTTT
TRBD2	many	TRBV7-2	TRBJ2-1	CASSLAGGVYNEQFF	TGTGCCAGCAGTTTAGCGGGAGGGGTCTACAATGAGCAGTTCTTC
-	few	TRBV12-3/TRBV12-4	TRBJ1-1	CASSSTEGVTEAFF	TGTGCCAGCAGCTCAACTGAGGGAGTCACTGAAGCTTTCTTT
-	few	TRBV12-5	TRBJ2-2	CASGRLRDSHTGELFF	TGTGCTAGTGGCCGACTTCGGGACTCCCACACCGGGGAGCTGTTTTTT